Listed here are 4 T cell receptor beta chains from one sample, sequenced in a study of blood T cell repertoires in COVID-19. The table came from immunoSEQ multiplex PCR; TCRdb's copy has only in-frame clones and leaves some out. The sample shows 120,000 to 150,000 clones, approximately 80% of them seen only once. Material for sequencing was peripheral blood. The source is a human donor in a cohort sampled during active COVID-19.

The V gene is TRBV28, the J gene TRBJ1-5; no firm D call. CDR1 MDHEN and CDR2 SYDVKM come from the germline V gene. The CDR3 contains 14 residues. V was trimmed by 6 bases and J by 5 bases, leaving 14 bases between them. Here the CDR3 DNA reads TGTGCCAGCAGACCCTCGGGGAGTCATCAGCCCCAGCATTTT. Its translation: CASRPSGSHQPQHF. Full variable domain (remainder filled in from reference TRBV28 and TRBJ1-5): DVKVTQSSRYLVKRTGEKVFLECVQDMDHENMFWYRQDPGLGLRLIYFSYDVKMKEKGDIPEGYSVSREKKERFSLILESASTNQTSMYLCASRPSGSHQPQHFGDGTRLSIL.

This chain connects TRBV19 to TRBJ2-5, with D possibly matching TRBD2 (6 bases). The length of the CDR3 is 14 residues. The V gene's germline CDR1 is LNHDA and CDR2 SQIVND (reference sequence). Deletions cut 7 bases from V and 0 bases from J, with 12 bases between. The CDR3 loop is CASKAREYQETQYF. The CDR3 DNA sequence: TGTGCCAGTAAGGCCCGGGAGTACCAAGAGACCCAGTACTTC.

The chain recombines TRBV19 with TRBJ1-5; TRBD1 matches at 9 bases. V dropped 5 bases and J dropped 8; count of bases not matched to a gene: 10. CDR3 length: 15 amino acids. CDR1 is LNHDA and CDR2 is SQIVND in the germline V gene (reference sequence). In nucleotides, the CDR3 is TGTGCCAGTAGTCCTCAACAGGGGGCGGGTGAGCCCCAGCATTTT. This encodes CASSPQQGAGEPQHF. Supplemented by reference TRBV19 and TRBJ1-5, the full variable domain reads DGGITQSPKYLFRKEGQNVTLSCEQNLNHDAMYWYRQDPGQGLRLIYYSQIVNDFQKGDIAEGYSVSREKKESFPLTVTSAQKNPTAFYLCASSPQQGAGEPQHFGDGTRLSIL.

V and J are TRBV28 and TRBJ1-6; 9 bases fit TRBD1. Germline trimming cut 10 bases from V and 7 bases from J; bases unmatched to any gene: 5. The CDR3 consists of 13 residues. Germline CDR1 reads MDHEN; CDR2 reads SYDVKM. The CDR3 DNA reads TGTGCCACCAGGGGGACAGGGAATTCACCCCTCCACTTT. Protein sequence: CATRGTGNSPLHF.